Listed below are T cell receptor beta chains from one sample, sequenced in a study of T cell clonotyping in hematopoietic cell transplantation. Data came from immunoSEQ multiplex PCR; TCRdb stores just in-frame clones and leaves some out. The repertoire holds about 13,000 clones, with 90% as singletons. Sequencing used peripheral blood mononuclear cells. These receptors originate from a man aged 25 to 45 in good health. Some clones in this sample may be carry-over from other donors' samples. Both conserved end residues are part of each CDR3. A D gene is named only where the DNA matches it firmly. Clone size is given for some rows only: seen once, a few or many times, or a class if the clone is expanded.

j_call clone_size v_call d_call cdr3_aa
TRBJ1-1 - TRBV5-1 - CASSFTSTGLGNTEAFF
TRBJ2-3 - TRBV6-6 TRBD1 CASRPGQVPTDTQYF
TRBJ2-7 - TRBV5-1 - CASSRDTTYEQYF
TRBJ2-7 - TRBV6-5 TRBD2 CASGGGPHEQYF
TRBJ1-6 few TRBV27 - CASSLSGGSNSPLHF
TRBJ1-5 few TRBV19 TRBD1 CASSTWTGDQPQHF
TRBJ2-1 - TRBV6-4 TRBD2 CASSESGGGAYEQFF
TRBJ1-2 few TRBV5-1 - CASSPDGGSPVRGYTF
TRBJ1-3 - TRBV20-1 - CSANSGNTIYF
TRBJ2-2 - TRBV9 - CASSVGGLGGGNTGELFF
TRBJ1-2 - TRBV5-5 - CASSFVGANGYTF
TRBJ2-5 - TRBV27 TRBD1 CASSDRGKGETQYF
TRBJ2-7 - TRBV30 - CAWSGLERQYF
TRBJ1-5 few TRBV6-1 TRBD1 CASSGTDRGNQPQHF
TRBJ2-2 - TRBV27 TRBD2 CASSPPGGFNTGELFF
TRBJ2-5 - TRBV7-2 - CASSLGSHQETQYF
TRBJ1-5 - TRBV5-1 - CASSLAGDNQPQHF
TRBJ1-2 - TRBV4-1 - CASSQGGQGIAYGYTF
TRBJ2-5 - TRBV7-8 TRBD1 CASSPGRTGERTQYF
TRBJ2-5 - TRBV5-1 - CASSARRVGETQYF
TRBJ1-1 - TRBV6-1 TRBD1 CASSEGTVYTEAFF
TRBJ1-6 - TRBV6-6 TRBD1 CASRPGTGGYNSPLHF
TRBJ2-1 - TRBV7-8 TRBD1 CASRLAPRDRRYNEQFF
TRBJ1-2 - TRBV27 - CASSGRAGYGYTF
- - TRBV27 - CASSFDTFSSYEQYF
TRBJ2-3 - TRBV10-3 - CAISNLRGTDTQYF
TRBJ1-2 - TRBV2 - CASREEGGSDGYTF